A single TCR beta chain is shown here with its context. Its antigen is unidentified. The data belong to a study of TIL therapy for anti-PD-1-resistant metastatic lung cancer. This was the immunoSEQ v3 assay. The method was immunoSEQ multiplex PCR; TCRdb's version includes in-frame clones alone and lacks a portion of them. The table has tens of thousands of clones, 65% to 90% seen once. CDR3 length: 16 amino acids. The germline gives CDR1 SGHAT, CDR2 FQNNGV. V dropped 5 bases and J dropped 6 bases, with 20 bases sitting between them. Study outcomes and limitations: TIL clonotype persistence in blood showed no apparent association with response.

Time point here: pre-treatment sample, taken before nivolumab and TIL therapy. This TCR came from a person between 25 and 79 years old with non-small cell lung cancer. The sequencing used blood, collected at baseline. This chain uses TRBV11-2 with TRBJ2-4; D is possibly TRBD1 or TRBD2 (6 bases each). The CDR3 nucleotides read TGTGCCAGCAGCCAACCCCGGACCGGAGGGGGAAACATTCAGTACTTC. Protein product: CASSQPRTGGGNIQYF.